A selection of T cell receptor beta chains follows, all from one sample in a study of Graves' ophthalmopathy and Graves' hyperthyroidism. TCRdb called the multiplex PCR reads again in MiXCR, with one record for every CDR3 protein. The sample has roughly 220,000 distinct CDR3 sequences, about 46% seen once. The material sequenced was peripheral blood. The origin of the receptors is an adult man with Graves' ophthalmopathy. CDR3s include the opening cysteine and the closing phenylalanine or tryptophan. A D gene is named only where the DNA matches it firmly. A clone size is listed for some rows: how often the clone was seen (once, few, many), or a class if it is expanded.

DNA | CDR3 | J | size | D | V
TGCAGTGCTAGAGATAGCGGGAGGGTCTACGAGCAGTACTTC | CSARDSGRVYEQYF | TRBJ2-7 | few | TRBD2 | TRBV20-1
TGTGCCACCAGTGACCCGACAGGGAAAAGGAATGGCTACACCTTC | CATSDPTGKRNGYTF | TRBJ1-2 | few | TRBD1 | TRBV24-1
TGTGCCATCAATCCCGGGACAGGTCCTCAAGAGACCCAGTACTTC | CAINPGTGPQETQYF | TRBJ2-5 | few | TRBD1 | TRBV10-3
TGTGCCATCAGCAGCGATACCGGGACATTCTATGGCTACACCTTC | CAISSDTGTFYGYTF | TRBJ1-2 | . | . | TRBV15
TGCAGCGCCGCCGGGACAGCTTATAACACCGGGGAGCTGTTTTTT | CSAAGTAYNTGELFF | TRBJ2-2 | . | TRBD1 | TRBV29-1
TGTGCCAGCAGCTTGCCTGGGACAGGGCGATACGAGCAGTACTTC | CASSLPGTGRYEQYF | TRBJ2-7 | . | TRBD1 | TRBV28
TGCAGTGCGCCCGATGGGGGCAGGGGGCCATATCAGCCCCAGCATTTT | CSAPDGGRGPYQPQHF | TRBJ1-5 | . | TRBD1 | TRBV20-1
TGCAGCGTTGAGGACAACTACGAGCAGTACTTC | CSVEDNYEQYF | TRBJ2-7 | . | . | TRBV29-1
TGTGCCAGCAGCTCCCTTTGGCGGTCCGGGGCCAACGTCCTGACTTTC | CASSSLWRSGANVLTF | TRBJ2-6 | . | . | TRBV19
TGTGCCAGCAGTCAGGACGGACACAATCAGCCCCAGCATTTT | CASSQDGHNQPQHF | TRBJ1-5 | many | . | TRBV6-5
TGCGCCAGCAGCTTGGATAGCAGTATGAACACTGAAGCTTTCTTT | CASSLDSSMNTEAFF | TRBJ1-1 | . | . | TRBV9
TGTGCCAGCAGGACCCTGGGACAGTCTAACTATGGCTACACCTTC | CASRTLGQSNYGYTF | TRBJ1-2 | few | TRBD1 | TRBV12-3/TRBV12-4
TGTGCTAGTGGGAGCGGGAAGGGAGTGTACGAGCAGTACTTC | CASGSGKGVYEQYF | TRBJ2-7 | . | TRBD2 | TRBV12-5
TGTGCCAGCATAGGGGACATAAATCAGCCCCAGCATTTT | CASIGDINQPQHF | TRBJ1-5 | . | . | TRBV2
TGCAGCGTTGTAGGGGAAGGGCCCCGGGAGACCCAGTACTTC | CSVVGEGPRETQYF | TRBJ2-5 | . | . | TRBV29-1
TGTGCCAGCAGTCCCGTGGTTTGGGGTAATCAGCCCCAGCATTTT | CASSPVVWGNQPQHF | TRBJ1-5 | few | . | TRBV27
TGCGCCAGCAGCTTGGTATGGGAGGATCGCTACGAGCAGTACTTC | CASSLVWEDRYEQYF | TRBJ2-7 | . | . | TRBV13
TGTGCCAGCAGCTCTGGGGTTACCGGGGAGCTGTTTTTT | CASSSGVTGELFF | TRBJ2-2 | . | . | TRBV7-3
TGCAGTGGGCAGAGTTCGGATCAGCCCCAGCATTTT | CSGQSSDQPQHF | TRBJ1-5 | . | . | TRBV20-1
TGTGCCAGCAGCTCCCGGGGCGGTGGCTATGGCTACACCTTC | CASSSRGGGYGYTF | TRBJ1-2 | . | . | TRBV7-9
TGCAGCTTTAGACAGGGAGATGGCTACACCTTC | CSFRQGDGYTF | TRBJ1-2 | . | TRBD1 | TRBV29-1
TGTGCCAGCAGCTTAGGGACGAAAGAGCAGTACTTC | CASSLGTKEQYF | TRBJ2-7 | . | . | TRBV7-9
TGTGCCAGCAGTTCTCCCTTAGCGGGAGCCGAGACCCAGTACTTC | CASSSPLAGAETQYF | TRBJ2-5 | . | TRBD2 | TRBV12-3/TRBV12-4
TGTGCCAGCAGCTTAGGTAGCGGGGGCTACGAGCAGTACTTC | CASSLGSGGYEQYF | TRBJ2-7 | few | TRBD2 | TRBV7-2
TGCAGCGTTCGACAGGGGGGCAGCAATCAGCCCCAGCATTTT | CSVRQGGSNQPQHF | TRBJ1-5 | many | TRBD1 | TRBV29-1
TGTGCCAGCAGTCAGGGCGTTGGCACCGGGGAGCTGTTTTTT | CASSQGVGTGELFF | TRBJ2-2 | once | . | TRBV10-3
TGTGCCATCAGTGACCCGGGACAGAAAAATCAGCCCCAGCATTTT | CAISDPGQKNQPQHF | TRBJ1-5 | . | TRBD1 | TRBV10-3
TGTGCCAGCACCGACCGGTTCTCTGGGGCCAACGTCCTGACTTTC | CASTDRFSGANVLTF | TRBJ2-6 | . | . | TRBV12-3/TRBV12-4
TGTGCCAGCAGCTTATCCCCCGCAAGCTCTGGAAACACCATATATTTT | CASSLSPASSGNTIYF | TRBJ1-3 | . | . | TRBV7-2
TGTGCCAGCTCACCATACGTCTTGGGGTACAATGAGCAGTTCTTC | CASSPYVLGYNEQFF | TRBJ2-1 | . | . | TRBV9
TGTGCCACCAGTGACCAACAGGGGACACAAGAGACCCAGTACTTC | CATSDQQGTQETQYF | TRBJ2-5 | . | TRBD1 | TRBV24-1
TGTGCCAGCAGTGACTCGAGGGGGTTTGGCTACACCTTC | CASSDSRGFGYTF | TRBJ1-2 | few | . | TRBV6-4
TGTGCCAGTAGTCCCCGGGAACAGCCCCAGCATTTT | CASSPREQPQHF | TRBJ1-5 | . | . | TRBV19
TGTGCCAGCAGGGGTGAAGAAAAACTGTTTTTT | CASRGEEKLFF | TRBJ1-4 | many | . | TRBV2
TGTGCCACCAGTCTGGGGGGCAGGGATCAGCCCCAGCATTTT | CATSLGGRDQPQHF | TRBJ1-5 | . | . | TRBV24-1
TGTGCCAGCAGCTTAACTACGGCCAGTCAGCCCCAGCATTTT | CASSLTTASQPQHF | TRBJ1-5 | . | . | TRBV7-9
TGCAGCGGGGGCCACGAGCAGTACTTC | CSGGHEQYF | TRBJ2-7 | . | . | TRBV29-1
TGTGCCAGCAGGAGACAGGGGCCCGATAACTATGGCTACACCTTC | CASRRQGPDNYGYTF | TRBJ1-2 | . | TRBD1 | TRBV2
TGTGCCAGCAGCCCTACTACTATGGAGCAGTACTTC | CASSPTTMEQYF | TRBJ2-7 | many | . | TRBV7-2
TGTGCTAGCAGCTTAGTCGCGTTGGGGGAGACCCAGTACTTC | CASSLVALGETQYF | TRBJ2-5 | few | . | TRBV7-7
TGCGCCAGCAGCTCCGGGACACCGAACACTGAAGCTTTCTTT | CASSSGTPNTEAFF | TRBJ1-1 | . | . | TRBV5-1
TGCAGCGTTGAAGTGGGGGGGAAACTGTTTTTT | CSVEVGGKLFF | TRBJ1-4 | few | . | TRBV29-1